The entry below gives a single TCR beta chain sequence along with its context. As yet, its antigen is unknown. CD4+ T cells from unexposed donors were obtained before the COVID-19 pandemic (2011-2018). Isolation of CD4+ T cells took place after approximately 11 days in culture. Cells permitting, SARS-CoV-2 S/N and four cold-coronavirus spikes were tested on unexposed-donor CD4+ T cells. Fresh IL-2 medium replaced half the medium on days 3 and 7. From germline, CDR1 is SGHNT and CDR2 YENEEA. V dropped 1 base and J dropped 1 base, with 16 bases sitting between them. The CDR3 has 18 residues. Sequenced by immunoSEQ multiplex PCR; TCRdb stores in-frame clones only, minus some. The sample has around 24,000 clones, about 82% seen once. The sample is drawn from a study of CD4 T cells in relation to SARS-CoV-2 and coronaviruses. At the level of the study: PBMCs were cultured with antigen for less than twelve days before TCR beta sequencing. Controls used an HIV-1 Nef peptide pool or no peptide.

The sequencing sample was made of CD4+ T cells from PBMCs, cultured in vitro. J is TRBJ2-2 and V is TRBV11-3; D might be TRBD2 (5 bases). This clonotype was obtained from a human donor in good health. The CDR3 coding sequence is TGTGCCAGCAGCTTAGCCCTTTTTGGAGCGGAGAACACCGGGGAGCTGTTTTTT. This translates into CASSLALFGAENTGELFF.